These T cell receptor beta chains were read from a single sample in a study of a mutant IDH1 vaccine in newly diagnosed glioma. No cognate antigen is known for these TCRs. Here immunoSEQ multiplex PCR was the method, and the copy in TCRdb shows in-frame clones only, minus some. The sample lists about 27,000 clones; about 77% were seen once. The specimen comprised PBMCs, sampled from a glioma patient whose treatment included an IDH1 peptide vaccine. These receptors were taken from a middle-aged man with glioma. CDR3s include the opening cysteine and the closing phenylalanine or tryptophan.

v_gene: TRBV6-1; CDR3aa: CASSEKERQGAHEQYF
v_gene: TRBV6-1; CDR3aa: CASGASAGLPREQYF
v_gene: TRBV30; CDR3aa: CAWIGGTCGEKLFF
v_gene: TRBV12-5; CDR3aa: CASGLGYRAHQPQHF
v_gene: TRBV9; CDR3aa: CASSVGTGPNTEAFF
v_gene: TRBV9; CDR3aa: CASSPLAGSPLHF
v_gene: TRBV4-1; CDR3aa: CASSQEGRQGETQYF
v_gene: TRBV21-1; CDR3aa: CASKVGGQTKDEQYF
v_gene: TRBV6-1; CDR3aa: CASSVLGGPAYGELFF
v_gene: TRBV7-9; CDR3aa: CASRLPQKSGSSGELFF
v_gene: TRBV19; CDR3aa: CASSRPGGNSPLHF
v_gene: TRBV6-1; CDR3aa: CASTALGSSYNEQFF
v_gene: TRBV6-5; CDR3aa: CASSPGRKQPQHF
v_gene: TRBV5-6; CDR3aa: CASRGVAAWDEQFF
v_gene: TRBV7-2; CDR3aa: CASSQGHRRPNEAFF
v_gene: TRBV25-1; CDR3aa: CASSDGLGRSTYGYTF
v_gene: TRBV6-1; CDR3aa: CASSELGGRGNTEAFF
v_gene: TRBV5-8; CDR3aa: CASSLYRANQPQHF
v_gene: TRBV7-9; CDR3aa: CASSSRVRTSGTRSYEQYF
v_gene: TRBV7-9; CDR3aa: CASSLGGTGGYIVKNIQYF
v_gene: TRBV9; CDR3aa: CASSETGATNEKLFF
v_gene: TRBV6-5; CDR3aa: CASSSNLENEQFF
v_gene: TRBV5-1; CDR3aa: CASSRQNYGYTF
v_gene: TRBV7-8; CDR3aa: CASSLRGEGSGLYEQYF
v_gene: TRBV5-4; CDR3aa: CASSLGVAGGPADTQYF
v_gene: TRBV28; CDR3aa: CASSPPVGRPTEAFF
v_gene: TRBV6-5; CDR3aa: CASSQGGGYTF
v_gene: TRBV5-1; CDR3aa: CASSLGPPPQPQHF
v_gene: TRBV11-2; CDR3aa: CASTQTGRRFTDTQYF
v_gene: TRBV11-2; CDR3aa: CASSLEARRAETQYF
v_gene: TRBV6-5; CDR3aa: CASSRQGSSYEQYF
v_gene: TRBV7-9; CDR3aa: CASSSSTSPGFF
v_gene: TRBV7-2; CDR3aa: CASTLDRGQGWYGYTF
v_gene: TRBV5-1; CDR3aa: CASSLGQIEHEAFF
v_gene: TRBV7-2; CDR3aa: CASSTYRGSGNTIYF
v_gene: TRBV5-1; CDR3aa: CASSLRQGQNTGELFF
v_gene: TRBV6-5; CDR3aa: CASSSLSEQFF
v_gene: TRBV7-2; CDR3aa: CASSLGLGNYGYTF
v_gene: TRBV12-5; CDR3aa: CASAKSAGGETQYF
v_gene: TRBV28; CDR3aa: CASSTTRTGTMVYGYTF
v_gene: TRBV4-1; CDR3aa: CASSQFLMMQGRGKLFF
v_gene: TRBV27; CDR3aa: CASSPFQTSDSYNEQFF
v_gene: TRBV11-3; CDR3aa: CASSERDTTDTQYF
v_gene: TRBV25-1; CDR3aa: CASSESFFGNTIYF
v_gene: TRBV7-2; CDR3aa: CASSLAGLETQYF
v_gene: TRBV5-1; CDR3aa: CASSPDGSGQAFF
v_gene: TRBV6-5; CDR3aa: CASRSLAGGGEQYF